These 16 T cell receptor beta chains originate from one sample sequenced in a study of blood T cells in healthy people across ages. It was with a sample-barcoded 5' primer and a J-beta primer mix that a second PCR of about 6 to 12 cycles was run. TCRdb re-derived calls from the 5' RACE reads in MiXCR, one entry per CDR3 protein. The profile shows 650,000 to 900,000 distinct CDR3 sequences, around 62% of them singletons. Sequenced input: blood. These receptors were obtained from a man aged 25-45 years in good health.

The V gene is TRBV21-1, the J gene TRBJ2-1; TRBD2, the D gene given by the table, was not confirmed from the DNA. TRBV21-1 is assigned pseudogene status. This CDR3 spans 13 amino acids. In DNA, the CDR3 is TGTGCCAGCCGAGGTAGCGGGGGCTGTCAGCAGTTCTTC. Protein product: CASRGSGGCQQFF.

This chain connects TRBV3-1 to TRBJ2-5; D might be TRBD1 or TRBD2, each matching 6 bases. The CDR3 has 15 residues. CDR1 and CDR2 (germline): LGHDT, YNNKEL (reference sequence). The ends were cut back, 4 bases at V and 5 bases at J, with 17 bases in the middle. DNA of the CDR3: TGTGCCAGCAGCCTGGAGGGGGGCTCTAAGGAGACCCAGTACTTC. Translating gives CASSLEGGSKETQYF.

The V gene is TRBV19, the J gene TRBJ1-6; 7 positions agree with TRBD1. Germline CDR1 and CDR2: LNHDA and SQIVND (reference sequence). V gave up 6 bases and J gave up 10 bases; unmatched junction bases: 6. The CDR3 loop spans 13 amino acids. In DNA, the CDR3 is TGTGCCAGTAGCACAGGGGTTGAATCACCCCTCCACTTT. Protein: CASSTGVESPLHF.

This chain joins TRBV12-3 or TRBV12-4 and TRBJ2-3; D might be TRBD1 or TRBD2, each matching 6 bases. This CDR3 has 15 residues. V lost 1 base and J 4 bases, leaving 12 bases between the germline ends. Here the CDR3 reads CASSLGGARADTQYF. CDR3 in DNA: TGTGCCAGCAGTTTAGGGGGGGCCCGCGCAGATACGCAGTATTTT.

The chain recombines TRBV20-1 with TRBJ1-2, with TRBD1 matching 8 bases. Germline lookup yields CDR1 DFQATT and CDR2 SNEGSKA (reference sequence). The CDR3 covers 14 residues. V shed 3 bases and J 7 bases; nucleotides not matched to a gene: 10. The CDR3 sequence: CSARPAGGFSGYTF. The DNA for the CDR3 is TGCAGTGCTAGGCCGGCAGGGGGCTTTTCTGGCTACACCTTC.

This chain joins TRBV4-3 and TRBJ2-2, with 12 bases fitting TRBD2. This CDR3 has 17 amino acids. The V and J ends lost 3 bases and 2 bases, in that order; junction bases with no gene match: 4. Germline CDR1 is LGHNA and CDR2 is YSLEER. CDR3 DNA: TGCGCCAGCAGCCACCCGACTAGCGGGGGAAACACCGGGGAGCTGTTTTTT. It translates to CASSHPTSGGNTGELFF.

V and J are TRBV6-2 or TRBV6-3 and TRBJ2-1; 8 bases align to TRBD2. The junction had 12 bases not matched to a gene; V was cut back by 6 bases and J by 8 bases. The CDR3 is made up of 15 amino acids. Germline CDR1 is MNHEY and CDR2 is SVGEGT. The CDR3 is CASSSRGGSSYEQFF. The CDR3 coding sequence is TGTGCCAGCAGCTCCCGGGGGGGTTCTTCATATGAGCAGTTCTTC.

This clonotype has a handful of counts. J is TRBJ2-1 and V is TRBV10-3, with D possibly TRBD2 on 5 matching bases. Germline-derived CDR1 and CDR2 are ENHRY and SYGVKD. V was clipped by 6 bases and J by 0 bases, with 18 bases between them. This CDR3 region has 17 residues. Here the CDR3 reads CAISPSTGESSYNEQFF. The CDR3 region has the DNA TGTGCCATCAGCCCCAGCACCGGGGAGAGCTCCTACAATGAGCAGTTCTTC.

This clonotype was observed a few times. The J gene is TRBJ2-5, the V gene TRBV20-1; D tentatively fits TRBD1 or TRBD2 (5 bases each). The end of the DNA fits TRBJ2-7 better, so the J call may be wrong. The CDR3 consists of 14 residues. Germline lookup yields CDR1 DFQATT and CDR2 SNEGSKA (reference sequence). The CDR3 protein is CSAGRDAGASEQYF. In DNA, the CDR3 is TGCAGTGCTGGCCGGGACGCTGGGGCTTCCGAGCAGTACTTC.

V is TRBV10-3 and J is TRBJ1-2, with 9 bases fitting TRBD1. The CDR3 consists of 13 residues. V lost 10 bases to trimming and J lost 5 bases; unmatched junction nucleotides: 8. Germline lookup yields CDR1 ENHRY and CDR2 SYGVKD. The chain's CDR3 is CATGDRVAYGYTF. DNA of the CDR3: TGTGCCACTGGGGACAGGGTAGCGTATGGCTACACCTTC.

As DNA, the CDR3 is TGCAGTGCTGGAAAGGACTTACAGGGCTGGGGCTACGAGCAGTACTTC. This codes for CSAGKDLQGWGYEQYF. The chain is built from TRBV20-1 and TRBJ2-7, with a tentative D call TRBD1 (6 bases). Germline V gene lookup returns CDR1 DFQATT and CDR2 SNEGSKA (reference sequence). The V end was cut by 5 bases, the J end by 3 bases, with 23 bases between. The CDR3 runs 16 residues.

CDR3 sequence reads: CASSQIPDRTGANVLTF. The DNA for the CDR3 is TGCGCCAGCAGCCAAATTCCGGACAGGACTGGGGCCAACGTCCTGACTTTC. V is TRBV4-3 and J is TRBJ2-6; TRBD1 matches 7 bases. V gave up 2 bases and J gave up 2 bases; unmatched junction bases: 6. CDR1 LGHNA and CDR2 YSLEER come from the germline V gene. The CDR3 consists of 17 residues.

The chain carries TRBV11-2 and TRBJ2-5; no reliable D call. V was pared by 5 bases and J by 4 bases, with 20 bases between. The CDR3 has 16 amino acids. CDR1 and CDR2 (germline): SGHAT, FQNNGV. The CDR3 nucleotides are TGTGCCAGCAGCCCGAGAATGGCAGGCTTAGGAGAGACCCAGTACTTC. Amino acids: CASSPRMAGLGETQYF.

The gene calls are TRBV12-3 or TRBV12-4 and TRBJ2-1; D ambiguous. Between the trimmed V and J ends, which lost 6 bases and 0 bases, there was a span of 15 bases. The CDR3 spans 16 residues. CDR3 nucleotide sequence: TGTGCCAGCAGAGATGGACGGATAAGCTCCTACAATGAGCAGTTCTTC. This codes for CASRDGRISSYNEQFF.

The chain uses TRBV10-3 and TRBJ2-7; D is unresolved. This CDR3 contains 13 residues. In germline, CDR1 is ENHRY, CDR2 SYGVKD. Trimming shortened V by 3 bases and J by 3 bases, and 9 bases separated the two germline ends. DNA for the CDR3: TGTGCCATCAGTGATGTCAGCCTCTACGAGCAGTACTTC. It yields the protein CAISDVSLYEQYF.

The table lists this clonotype with a few counts. The J gene is TRBJ2-7, the V gene TRBV5-1; weak D call: TRBD1 (6 bases). CDR1 and CDR2 from the germline V gene are SGHRS and YFSETQ. CDR3 length: 15 residues. V shed 4 bases and J shed 6 bases, with 20 bases lying between them. The CDR3 loop reads CASSPTGHNDLEQYF. The CDR3, as DNA: TGCGCCAGCAGCCCCACGGGACATAACGACCTCGAGCAGTACTTC.